This T cell receptor (beta chain) was profiled in a study of OX40 agonist ivuxolimab in advanced cancers. Looking at the study overall: Cohort: roughly 80% men, mean age approximately 66, aged roughly 20 to 79.

This CDR3 region has 14 residues. Germline CDR1 reads SGHTA; CDR2 reads FQGNSA. Trimming shortened V by 5 bases and J by 3 bases, and 13 bases separated the two germline ends. Notes on the study in general: Among the lowest peripheral clonal expansion occurred in 0.1-3.0 mg/kg partial responders. Fewer expanded clones were found on average in CD4+ than in CD8+ T cells. The specificity for antigen of the expanded peripheral T cells was not determined.

Sequenced by immunoSEQ multiplex PCR; TCRdb stores in-frame clones only, minus some. Of about 77,000 clones in the sample, more than 65% are singletons; the top ten hold about 4.9%. This clone was seen a few times. Its target is not known. V gene TRBV7-2 combines with J gene TRBJ1-1; D perhaps matches TRBD1 (5 bases). Specimen: CD4+ or CD8+ T cells sorted from blood, collected in a trial of the OX40 agonist ivuxolimab. This receptor was identified in an adult with an advanced solid tumor such as melanoma, head and neck, liver or kidney cancer. The CDR3 region has the DNA TGTGCCAGCAGCGCCACAGGCTCCGACACTGAAGCTTTCTTT. It yields the protein CASSATGSDTEAFF.